A single sample gave rise to the 18 T cell receptor beta chains below, sequenced in a study of cytomegalovirus exposure and HLA in healthy donors. Vbeta (60) and Jbeta (13) primers were used in the PCR. Libraries were prepared by immunoSEQ multiplex PCR; TCRdb keeps only in-frame clonotypes and omits some of them. Of 99,000 or so clones listed, 60% to 85% are singletons. The sequenced material came from PBMCs. All receptors come from a woman aged 18 to 35 in good health and CMV-seropositive.

This clone was detected ten times or more. This sequence joins TRBV5-5 and TRBJ1-1, with a weak D call TRBD1 (6 bases). The germline V and J ends were trimmed by 1 base and 4 bases, with 14 bases remaining between them. The CDR3 extends over 15 amino acids. Germline lookup yields CDR1 SGHKS and CDR2 YYEKEE (reference sequence). CDR3 sequence: CASSLNRQGFTEAFF. CDR3 nucleotides: TGTGCCAGCAGCTTGAATAGGCAGGGGTTCACTGAAGCTTTCTTT.

Written as DNA, the CDR3 is TGTGCCAGCAGCCCGGACCTTGGGAGGTCACCCCTCCACTTT. It encodes CASSPDLGRSPLHF. The chain couples TRBV11-2 to TRBJ1-6; the D is unclear. The CDR3 covers 14 residues. CDR1 is SGHAT, CDR2 FQNNGV, per germline. Trimming removed 5 bases at V and 10 bases at J, with 15 bases between.

The chain uses TRBV6-1 and TRBJ2-5, with 8 bases aligning to TRBD2. The CDR3 contains 16 residues. V lost 4 bases to trimming and J lost 0 bases; unmatched junction nucleotides: 7. Germline V CDR1 and CDR2: MNHNS, SASEGT. CDR3: CASSVWGLVDQETQYF. Here the CDR3 DNA reads TGTGCCAGCAGTGTCTGGGGACTAGTGGACCAAGAGACCCAGTACTTC.

This clone was seen a few times. The chain is built from TRBV7-2 and TRBJ2-3; no firm D call. Trimming cost V 5 bases and J 7 bases, with 16 bases left between them. Germline CDR1 reads SGHTA; CDR2 reads FQGNSA. CDR3 length: 14 residues. Here the CDR3 DNA reads TGTGCCAGCAGCGTAGGGCGGCCGCCCAATACGCAGTATTTT. It translates to CASSVGRPPNTQYF.

This clone has just a few counts. The gene calls are TRBV28 and TRBJ2-1; TRBD2 agrees at 14 bases. Per germline, CDR1 MDHEN and CDR2 SYDVKM. The CDR3 totals 19 residues. V lost 1 base, J lost 8 bases, and 13 bases stayed unmatched. In nucleotides, the CDR3 is TGTGCCAGCAGTTTATACCCGGGACTAGCGGGAGCAGGCGGAGATGAGCAGTTCTTC. Translation: CASSLYPGLAGAGGDEQFF.

The sample holds one count of this clone. The chain combines TRBV7-9 with TRBJ2-1, with D tentatively TRBD2 (6 bases). V lost 5 bases and J lost 6, with 14 bases in between. This CDR3 is built from 14 residues. CDR1 SEHNR and CDR2 FQNEAQ come from the germline V gene (reference sequence). The CDR3 is CASSPARDSNEQFF. The CDR3 DNA reads TGTGCCAGCAGCCCTGCCCGGGACTCCAATGAGCAGTTCTTC.

The J gene is TRBJ2-7, the V gene TRBV30; 10 bases map to TRBD2. From germline, CDR1 is GTSNPN and CDR2 SVGIG (reference sequence). The CDR3 is 15 amino acids. V lost 2 bases to trimming and J lost 4 bases; unmatched junction nucleotides: 8. The CDR3 DNA is TGTGCCTGGAGTAGGGGAACTAGCGGGGCTTACGAGCAGTACTTC. Its protein is CAWSRGTSGAYEQYF.

V is TRBV27 and J is TRBJ2-7; 13 positions match TRBD2. The CDR3 runs 14 residues. The ends lost 6 bases at V and 6 bases at J; junction bases unmatched: 5. Germline CDR1 and CDR2: MNHEY and SMNVEV (reference sequence). The CDR3: CASRPGLAGAEQYF. In DNA, the CDR3 is TGTGCCAGCAGACCTGGACTAGCGGGAGCCGAGCAGTACTTC.

V is TRBV28 and J is TRBJ1-1; the D is unclear. This CDR3 has 13 amino acids. Germline V CDR1 and CDR2: MDHEN, SYDVKM. V was trimmed by 3 bases and J by 0 bases, leaving 5 bases between them. CDR3 DNA sequence: TGTGCCAGCAGTTTCCGGGTGAACACTGAAGCTTTCTTT. Translating it yields CASSFRVNTEAFF.

The chain joins TRBV7-6 to TRBJ2-1, with D perhaps TRBD1 (5 bases). The CDR3 is 16 amino acids. Germline lookup yields CDR1 SGHVS and CDR2 FNYEAQ. V shed 5 bases and J shed 0 bases, with 14 bases lying between them. CDR3 sequence reads: CASSQVDSYSYNEQFF. In DNA form, the CDR3 reads TGTGCCAGCAGCCAGGTCGACAGCTACTCCTACAATGAGCAGTTCTTC.

This clone has more than one count but fewer than ten. The rearrangement uses TRBV5-1 and TRBJ2-3, with D possibly matching TRBD2 (6 bases). CDR3 length: 14 residues. Germline V lookup: CDR1 SGHRS, CDR2 YFSETQ. V lost 4 bases to trimming and J lost 2 bases, with 11 bases between them. The CDR3 DNA reads TGCGCCAGCAGCGAACGGGGGATCACAGATACGCAGTATTTT. Amino acid sequence: CASSERGITDTQYF.

This sequence joins TRBV2 and TRBJ2-2; D perhaps matches TRBD2 (5 bases). The CDR3 totals 12 residues. V was shortened by 6 bases and J by 4 bases, with 6 bases between the two germline ends. Germline-derived CDR1 and CDR2 are SNHLY and FYNNEI. Here the CDR3 reads CASRRGTGELFF. DNA for the CDR3: TGTGCCAGCAGACGGGGCACCGGGGAGCTGTTTTTT.

The rearrangement joins TRBV2 to TRBJ2-1; TRBD1 matches 10 bases. The CDR3 runs to 15 residues. In germline, CDR1 is SNHLY, CDR2 FYNNEI. V lost 9 bases, J lost 9 bases, and 14 bases stayed unmatched. CDR3 residues: CARLPVGQGYREQFF. The CDR3 DNA reads as TGTGCCAGACTTCCCGTGGGACAGGGGTACCGTGAGCAGTTCTTC. Filled out from reference TRBV2 and TRBJ2-1, the complete variable domain reads EPEVTQTPSHQVTQMGQEVILRCVPISNHLYFYWYRQILGQKVEFLVSFYNNEISEKSEIFDDQFSVERPDGSNFTLKIRSTKLEDSAMYFCARLPVGQGYREQFFGPGTRLTVL.

V is TRBV5-1 and J is TRBJ2-7, with TRBD2 identical over 16 bases. The CDR3 loop spans 16 amino acids. Germline V gene sequence: CDR1 SGHRS, CDR2 YFSETQ. V lost 4 bases and J lost 4; bases outside the gene matches: 5. The CDR3 DNA reads TGCGCCAGCAGCCCGGGACTAGCGGGAGGGATTTACGAGCAGTACTTC. Translation: CASSPGLAGGIYEQYF. The full variable domain, rest sourced from reference TRBV5-1 and TRBJ2-7, is KAGVTQTPRYLIKTRGQQVTLSCSPISGHRSVSWYQQTPGQGLQFLFEYFSETQRNKGNFPGRFSGRQFSNSRSEMNVSTLELGDSALYLCASSPGLAGGIYEQYFGPGTRLTVT.

CDR3 sequence: CASSQDPRDVASGKLFF. DNA for the CDR3: TGCGCCAGCAGCCAAGATCCTAGGGATGTCGCCTCGGGGAAACTGTTTTTT. The rearrangement joins TRBV4-1 to TRBJ1-4; D is undetermined. Germline CDR1 and CDR2: MGHRA and YSYEKL. The CDR3 covers 17 residues. V was clipped by 0 bases and J by 11 bases, with 22 bases between them.

This chain links TRBV10-1 with TRBJ1-1, with unresolved D. The germline CDR1 and CDR2 sequences are WNHNN and SYGVQD (reference sequence). The CDR3 is 17 amino acids. V gave up 5 bases and J gave up 1 base, with 20 bases separating them. CDR3 sequence: CASSMAAGRRQNTEAFF. The CDR3 nucleotides read TGCGCCAGCAGTATGGCCGCTGGGAGGCGCCAGAACACTGAAGCTTTCTTT.

The CDR3 region is CASSILAGGNEQFF. DNA of the CDR3: TGTGCCAGCAGCATCCTAGCGGGAGGTAATGAGCAGTTCTTC. V and J are TRBV11-2 and TRBJ2-1; 11 nucleotides line up with TRBD2. The trim removed 5 bases at V and 7 bases at J, leaving 4 bases unmatched. Looked up from germline, CDR1 is SGHAT and CDR2 is FQNNGV. This CDR3 has 14 residues.

This clone showed up just once. The chain carries TRBV5-1 and TRBJ1-2, with 7 bases fitting TRBD1. This CDR3 comprises 16 residues. Germline CDR1 reads SGHRS; CDR2 reads YFSETQ. With V trimmed by 2 bases and J by 7 bases, 14 bases remained unmatched. The CDR3, as DNA: TGCGCCAGCAGCTTTAGACAGGGTAATTTGAAGGGTGGCTACACCTTC. Protein: CASSFRQGNLKGGYTF.